Sequencing of this T cell receptor beta chain was carried out in a study of blood T cell repertoires in COVID-19 (dated by TCRdb to between 2020 and 2021). As for the study more broadly: The collaborator samples originated in the United States, Italy and Spain and spanned the acute and convalescent phases of COVID-19. The material from the prospective study consisted of cDNA or gDNA derived from T cells, B-cell-depleted T cells, or PBMCs. Deeply sampled blood TCRbeta repertoires from subjects exposed to, actively infected with, or recovered from COVID-19 were included in the dataset. The repertoires were released in a freely available public database meant as a resource for research on the immune response to SARS-CoV-2. The samples were drawn from the first 160 participants of the ongoing ImmuneRACE study and from more than 1,000 subjects provided by 6 global collaborators. Sample metadata almost always included a de-identified subject ID, COVID-19 status, age in years and sex. Where HLA class I and class II types were available, the types were taken from metadata supplied by the sample provider, not from assay-based typing. Broader findings and caveats from the paper: How much clinical and demographic metadata was included differed by source and by participant, and the metadata was provided uncurated.

TCRbeta CDR3 regions were amplified from genomic DNA by means of the immunoSEQ Assay, a bias-controlled multiplex PCR. Concerning the study's data processing: Nucleated cell counts per sample were estimated from amplification of reference gene primers within the assay. To quantify the absolute abundance of each unique TCRbeta CDR3 rearrangement, sequence reads were collapsed and filtered. For each sample, productive Simpson clonality was calculated as the square root of Simpson's diversity index over productive rearrangements. The immuneACCESS repertoire file appears here via TCRdb, limited to in-frame rearrangements. These files lack a portion of the clones; in checked studies, under half of the deficit traces to unresolved V genes, and the cause of the others is not known. Clonal size and the V and J genes are those of that table, whereas D and trimming came from the DNA. In all, the sample holds 150,000 or so clones, and roughly 80% of those were seen once. Less than 4% of the sample is held by the ten biggest clonotypes.

The CDR3 goes from the cysteine to the phenylalanine over 14 residues. The DNA shown is the 42-base CDR3, in frame from base 1. Looking up the germline V gene (reference sequence) yields CDR1 LNHDA and CDR2 SQIVND. V was cut back by 5 bases and J by 2 bases, leaving a gap of 10 bases between them. On this clone: Its specific antigen is unknown. Per-base qualities were not stored, and no clone one base away is much larger.

Participants in the prospective study were aged roughly 18 to 90 years, lived in over 20 United States geographic areas, and enrolled through a virtual design. In the prospective study, cohorts were assigned on the basis of participant-reported clinical history obtained from a screening survey and a study questionnaire. Recovered participants in ImmuneRACE Cohort 3 were defined by two consecutive negative NP/OP PCR tests, clearance by a healthcare professional, or resolution of symptoms. In the prospective study, mobile phlebotomists collected whole blood, serum and a nasopharyngeal or oropharyngeal swab from each participant. Additional blood draws and questionnaires over an approximately two-month period could optionally be provided by prospective study participants. Prospective study blood samples were shipped either frozen or at room temperature before DNA extraction.

Sequencing was done on a sample of PBMCs or T cells enriched from blood (not recorded which). The V and J genes are TRBV19 and TRBJ1-5; the D gene is possibly TRBD1, with 5 bases matching. The sequence was obtained from a woman in her fifties or sixties who had recovered from COVID-19. The nucleotides read TGTGCCAGTAGTGCCGGACAAGGCAATCAGCCCCAGCATTTT. It is translated as CASSAGQGNQPQHF.